These T cell receptor beta chains were read from a single sample in a study of blood T cell repertoires in COVID-19. Produced via immunoSEQ multiplex PCR; TCRdb's table is partial and in-frame only. This table holds over 85,000 clones, around 89% found once. The sample was peripheral blood. Receptors originate from a woman aged 80 or older with active COVID-19. CDR3s include the opening cysteine and the closing phenylalanine or tryptophan. The D gene is left open where the match is weak. Only some rows state a clone size, as once, few, many or a class for expanded clones.

j_call d_call v_call clone_size cdr3_aa cdr3_nt
TRBJ2-1 - TRBV6-2/TRBV6-3 - CASSYSRGRYNEQFF TGTGCCAGCAGTTACTCGCGGGGGCGGTACAATGAGCAGTTCTTC
TRBJ2-1 - TRBV12-3/TRBV12-4 - CASSIYEQFF TGTGCCAGCAGCATTTATGAGCAGTTCTTC
TRBJ1-1 - TRBV7-3 - CASSSHPNTEAFF TGTGCCAGCAGCTCCCATCCGAACACTGAAGCTTTCTTT
TRBJ1-6 - TRBV28 few CASWLGGAPSSGSPLHF TGTGCCAGCTGGCTCGGGGGGGCGCCCAGTTCGGGTTCACCCCTCCACTTT
TRBJ1-2 - TRBV4-2 - CASSPRTDNLNYGYTF TGTGCCAGCAGTCCGAGGACAGACAATCTGAACTATGGCTACACCTTC
TRBJ1-5 - TRBV7-3 few CASSLGRGQPQHF TGTGCCAGCAGCTTAGGAAGGGGGCAGCCCCAGCATTTT
TRBJ2-2 - TRBV7-6 - CASSPSADYTGELFF TGTGCCAGCAGCCCAAGCGCGGATTACACCGGGGAGCTGTTTTTT
TRBJ2-7 - TRBV4-2 - CASSQDRAGYEQYF TGTGCCAGCAGCCAAGATAGGGCGGGCTACGAGCAGTACTTC
TRBJ2-1 - TRBV4-2 - CASSQDFFGGVSYNEQFF TGTGCCAGCAGCCAAGATTTTTTCGGGGGAGTGTCCTACAATGAGCAGTTCTTC
TRBJ2-3 TRBD2 TRBV19 - CASRLAASTDTQYF TGTGCCAGTCGACTAGCGGCCTCCACAGATACGCAGTATTTT
TRBJ2-1 TRBD2 TRBV5-1 - CASSRDLAAYNEQFF TGCGCCAGCAGCAGGGATCTAGCGGCCTACAATGAGCAGTTCTTC
TRBJ1-1 - TRBV6-2/TRBV6-3 - CASSPRTQNTEAFF TGTGCCAGCAGCCCCAGGACACAGAACACTGAAGCTTTCTTT
TRBJ2-3 - TRBV7-9 - CASSPTSGGRDTQYF TGTGCCAGCAGCCCGACCTCCGGGGGGCGAGATACGCAGTATTTT
TRBJ2-1 - TRBV7-9 - CASSLVRSNEQFF TGTGCCAGCAGCTTAGTCCGGTCCAATGAGCAGTTCTTC
TRBJ2-5 TRBD2 TRBV7-9 - CASSLGSGGGRGETQYF TGTGCCAGCAGCTTAGGTTCAGGCGGCGGGAGAGGGGAGACCCAGTACTTC
TRBJ2-1 TRBD2 TRBV9 - CASSGGGGRRETNEQFF TGTGCCAGCAGCGGCGGCGGGGGGCGAAGGGAAACCAATGAGCAGTTCTTC
TRBJ1-6 TRBD1 TRBV2 - CASVPGHRGSPLHF TGTGCCAGCGTACCGGGGCACAGGGGTTCACCCCTCCACTTT
TRBJ1-1 - TRBV2 - CASSSLRAMNTEAFF TGTGCCAGCAGTTCCCTCCGTGCTATGAACACTGAAGCTTTCTTT
TRBJ1-5 - TRBV27 - CASRQQGNQPQHF TGTGCCAGCAGACAACAGGGAAACCAGCCCCAGCATTTT
TRBJ2-7 - TRBV5-4 - CASSRDTTYEQYF TGTGCCAGCAGCCGGGACACAACCTACGAGCAGTACTTC
TRBJ1-2 TRBD1 TRBV7-9 - CASSWSGTAYGYTF TGTGCCAGCAGCTGGTCCGGGACAGCCTATGGCTACACCTTC
TRBJ2-7 TRBD2 TRBV5-1 - CASSLDGGTREQYF TGCGCCAGCAGCTTGGACGGGGGGACTAGGGAGCAGTACTTC
TRBJ2-3 - TRBV29-1 - CSVVSGIRLGSDTQYF TGCAGCGTTGTTTCCGGAATTAGACTAGGGTCAGATACGCAGTATTTT
TRBJ1-1 - TRBV9 - CASSVVSRLNTEAFF TGTGCCAGCAGCGTAGTTTCCCGACTTAACACTGAAGCTTTCTTT
TRBJ2-3 - TRBV15 - CATSVHLDSSTDTQYF TGTGCCACCAGCGTTCACCTCGACAGTAGCACAGATACGCAGTATTTT
TRBJ2-1 TRBD1 TRBV24-1 - CATSDPGQGVNEQFF TGTGCCACCAGTGACCCGGGACAGGGGGTCAATGAGCAGTTCTTC
TRBJ1-1 - TRBV6-5 - CASSRTDSPSEAFF TGTGCCAGCAGTCGAACCGACAGCCCGTCTGAAGCTTTCTTT
TRBJ2-2 TRBD2 TRBV4-1 - CASSQGTFKRGNTGELFF TGCGCCAGCAGCCAAGGGACCTTTAAGCGGGGGAACACCGGGGAGCTGTTTTTT
TRBJ2-3 - TRBV18 - CASSPPSGQSDTQYF TGTGCCAGCTCACCACCCTCCGGACAGTCGGATACGCAGTATTTT
TRBJ2-5 - TRBV6-5 - CASNGEGKTQYF TGTGCCAGCAACGGGGAAGGGAAGACCCAGTACTTC
TRBJ1-6 - TRBV7-3 - CASSLDRNSPLHF TGTGCCAGCAGCTTGGACAGAAATTCACCCCTCCACTTT
TRBJ2-7 TRBD2 TRBV18 - CASSPRTSGAPSYEQYF TGTGCCAGCTCACCCCGGACTAGCGGGGCCCCATCCTACGAGCAGTACTTC
TRBJ2-1 - TRBV9 - CASSVRLDNEQFF TGTGCCAGCAGCGTAAGACTTGACAATGAGCAGTTCTTC
TRBJ2-7 TRBD2 TRBV5-1 few CASSPNSGSEQYF TGCGCCAGCAGCCCTAATAGCGGGAGCGAGCAGTACTTC
TRBJ2-2 TRBD2 TRBV28 - CASSLLAGIGNTGELFF TGTGCCAGCAGTTTACTAGCGGGGATCGGGAACACCGGGGAGCTGTTTTTT
TRBJ1-2 - TRBV18 - CASSSTTNYGYTF TGTGCCAGCTCATCCACAACTAACTATGGCTACACCTTC
TRBJ2-7 - TRBV28 - CASSLSQVPYEQYF TGTGCCAGCAGCCTATCCCAGGTTCCCTACGAGCAGTACTTC
TRBJ1-1 - TRBV5-1 - CASSPTAMNTEAFF TGCGCCAGCAGCCCGACAGCAATGAACACTGAAGCTTTCTTT
TRBJ1-5 - TRBV4-1 - CASSQVQEPAQPQHF TGCGCCAGCAGCCAGGTACAGGAGCCGGCCCAGCCCCAGCATTTT
TRBJ2-5 - TRBV29-1 few CSVLGGRETQYF TGCAGCGTTTTGGGGGGTAGGGAGACCCAGTACTTC
TRBJ2-5 TRBD2 TRBV18 few CASSPTMVAGGKETQYF TGTGCCAGCTCACCGACGATGGTAGCGGGAGGAAAAGAGACCCAGTACTTC
TRBJ2-3 - TRBV6-2/TRBV6-3 - CASSYLGRSDTQYF TGTGCCAGCAGTTACTTGGGCAGGTCCGATACGCAGTATTTT
TRBJ2-7 - TRBV5-6 - CASSFIGSSYEQYF TGTGCCAGCAGCTTTATCGGGAGCTCCTACGAGCAGTACTTC
TRBJ2-5 - TRBV9 - CASSVGRAETQYF TGTGCCAGCAGCGTAGGCAGGGCGGAGACCCAGTACTTC
TRBJ2-2 - TRBV7-6 once CASSLSQGGTGELFF TGTGCCAGCAGCTTAAGCCAGGGAGGCACCGGGGAGCTGTTTTTT
TRBJ2-5 TRBD2 TRBV7-2 - CASSLGLAGHQETQYF TGTGCCAGCAGCTTAGGACTAGCGGGACACCAAGAGACCCAGTACTTC
TRBJ1-3 - TRBV28 - CASNGRISSGNTIYF TGTGCCAGCAATGGGCGAATAAGCTCTGGAAACACCATATATTTT
TRBJ2-1 TRBD2 TRBV2 - CASSPLAANEQFF TGTGCCAGCAGCCCGCTAGCGGCCAATGAGCAGTTCTTC
TRBJ1-5 TRBD1 TRBV28 once CASSRTGTGFSNQPQHF TGTGCCAGCAGTCGAACCGGGACAGGGTTTAGCAATCAGCCCCAGCATTTT
TRBJ2-7 - TRBV28 - CASSPPHGSPSGEQYF TGTGCCAGCAGTCCACCACACGGGTCCCCCTCGGGCGAGCAGTACTTC
TRBJ2-4 - TRBV21-1 - CASNYRMGRAKNIQYF TGTGCCAGCAACTACCGGATGGGGAGAGCCAAAAACATTCAGTACTTC
TRBJ2-7 - TRBV6-4 - CASSGPWATSIYEQYF TGTGCCAGCAGTGGTCCGTGGGCCACATCGATCTACGAGCAGTACTTC
TRBJ2-7 TRBD1 TRBV7-2 - CASSHRDRGNEQYF TGTGCCAGCAGCCACCGGGACAGGGGGAACGAGCAGTACTTC
TRBJ2-2 - TRBV7-3 - CASSLGGEVNTGELFF TGTGCCAGCAGCTTAGGCGGGGAGGTTAACACCGGGGAGCTGTTTTTT